Reported below is one T cell receptor (beta chain). As for time point: pretreatment peripheral blood. The data were taken from a study of PD-L1 blockade in urothelial cancer. Turning to the study itself: Prior chemotherapy ranged from 0 to 3 regimens per patient. Reported median T cell count for blood samples was around 150,000.

V lost 3 bases, J lost 0 bases, and 4 bases stayed unmatched. The CDR3 has 15 amino acids. Per germline, CDR1 MGHRA and CDR2 YSYEKL. The method was immunoSEQ multiplex PCR; TCRdb's version includes in-frame clones alone and lacks a portion of them. The sample holds 95,000 to 100,000 clones, over 75% seen once. The TCR was taken from a man aged 55-75 years with urothelial cancer. The specimen comprised PBMCs, sampled around atezolizumab (anti-PD-L1) treatment. The chain combines TRBV4-1 with TRBJ1-2; 7 nucleotides align to TRBD1. The CDR3 loop reads CASSHGRGTNYGYTF. The CDR3 DNA sequence: TGCGCCAGCAGCCACGGCAGGGGGACTAACTATGGCTACACCTTC.